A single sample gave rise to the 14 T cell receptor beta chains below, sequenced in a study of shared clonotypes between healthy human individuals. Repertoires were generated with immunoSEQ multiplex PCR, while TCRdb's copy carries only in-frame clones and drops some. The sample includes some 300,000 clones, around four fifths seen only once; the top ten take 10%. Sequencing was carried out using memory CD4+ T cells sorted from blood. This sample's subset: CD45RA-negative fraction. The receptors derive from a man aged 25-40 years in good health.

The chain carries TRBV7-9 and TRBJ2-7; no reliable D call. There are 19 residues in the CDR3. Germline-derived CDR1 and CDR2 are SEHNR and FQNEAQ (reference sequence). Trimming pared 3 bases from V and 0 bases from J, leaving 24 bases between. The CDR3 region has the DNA TGTGCCAGCAGCTTTTTTCCCGGACGCCAACGATCGAGCTCCTACGAGCAGTACTTC. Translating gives CASSFFPGRQRSSSYEQYF.

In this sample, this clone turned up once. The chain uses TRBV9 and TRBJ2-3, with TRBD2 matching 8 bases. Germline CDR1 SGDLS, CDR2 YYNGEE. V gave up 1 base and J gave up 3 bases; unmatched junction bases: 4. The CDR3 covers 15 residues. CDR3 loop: CASSVSSGSTDTQYF. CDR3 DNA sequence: TGTGCCAGCAGCGTATCGAGCGGGAGTACAGATACGCAGTATTTT. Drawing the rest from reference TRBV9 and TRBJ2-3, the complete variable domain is DSGVTQTPKHLITATGQRVTLRCSPRSGDLSVYWYQQSLDQGLQFLIQYYNGEERAKGNILERFSAQQFPDLHSELNLSSLELGDSALYFCASSVSSGSTDTQYFGPGTRLTVL.

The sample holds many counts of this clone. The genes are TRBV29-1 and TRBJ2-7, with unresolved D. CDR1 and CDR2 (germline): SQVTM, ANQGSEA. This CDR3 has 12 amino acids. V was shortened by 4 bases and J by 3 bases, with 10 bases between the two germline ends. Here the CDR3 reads CSVGDGNYEQYF. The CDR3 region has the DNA TGCAGCGTTGGTGACGGCAACTACGAGCAGTACTTC.

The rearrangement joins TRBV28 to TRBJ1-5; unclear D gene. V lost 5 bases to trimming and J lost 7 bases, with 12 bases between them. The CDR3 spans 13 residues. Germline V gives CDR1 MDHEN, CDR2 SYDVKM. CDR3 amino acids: CASSLMGQQPQHF. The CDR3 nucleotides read TGTGCCAGCAGTCTGATGGGCCAACAGCCCCAGCATTTT. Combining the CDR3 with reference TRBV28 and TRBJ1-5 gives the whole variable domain DVKVTQSSRYLVKRTGEKVFLECVQDMDHENMFWYRQDPGLGLRLIYFSYDVKMKEKGDIPEGYSVSREKKERFSLILESASTNQTSMYLCASSLMGQQPQHFGDGTRLSIL.

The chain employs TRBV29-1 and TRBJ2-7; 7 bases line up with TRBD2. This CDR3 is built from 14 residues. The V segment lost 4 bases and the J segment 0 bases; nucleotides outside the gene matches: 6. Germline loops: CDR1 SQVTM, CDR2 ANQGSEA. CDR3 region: CSVAYRGSSYEQYF. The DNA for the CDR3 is TGCAGCGTTGCTTATCGCGGGAGCTCCTACGAGCAGTACTTC.

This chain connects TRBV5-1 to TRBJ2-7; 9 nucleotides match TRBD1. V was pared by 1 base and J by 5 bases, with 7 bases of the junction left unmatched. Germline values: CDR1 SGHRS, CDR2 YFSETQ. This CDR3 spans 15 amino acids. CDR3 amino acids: CASSLTGQGSNEQYF. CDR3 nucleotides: TGCGCCAGCAGCTTGACCGGACAGGGGTCGAACGAGCAGTACTTC.

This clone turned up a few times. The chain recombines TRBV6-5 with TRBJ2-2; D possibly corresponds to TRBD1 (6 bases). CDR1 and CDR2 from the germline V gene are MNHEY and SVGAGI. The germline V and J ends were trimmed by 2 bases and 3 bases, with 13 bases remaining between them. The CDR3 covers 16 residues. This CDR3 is CASSYGFSGDTGELFF. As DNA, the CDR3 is TGTGCCAGCAGTTACGGTTTCTCAGGGGACACCGGGGAGCTGTTTTTT.

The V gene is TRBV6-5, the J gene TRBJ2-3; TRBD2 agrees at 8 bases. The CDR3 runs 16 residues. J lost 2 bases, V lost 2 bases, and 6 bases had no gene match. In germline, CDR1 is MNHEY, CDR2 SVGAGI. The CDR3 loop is CASSYDQREFTDTQYF. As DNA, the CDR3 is TGTGCCAGCAGTTACGACCAGCGGGAGTTCACAGATACGCAGTATTTT.

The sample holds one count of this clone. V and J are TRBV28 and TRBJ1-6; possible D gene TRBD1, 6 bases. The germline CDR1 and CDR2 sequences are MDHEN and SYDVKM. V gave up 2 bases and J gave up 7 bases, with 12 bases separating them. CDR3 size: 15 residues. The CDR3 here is CASSLRGGSNSPLHF. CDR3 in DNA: TGTGCCAGCAGTTTAAGGGGGGGATCAAATTCACCCCTCCACTTT.

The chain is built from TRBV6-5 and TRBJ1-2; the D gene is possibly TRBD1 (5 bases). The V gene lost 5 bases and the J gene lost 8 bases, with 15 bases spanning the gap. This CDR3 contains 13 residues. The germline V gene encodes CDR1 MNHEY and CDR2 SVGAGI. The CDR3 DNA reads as TGTGCCAGCAGTAACGGGGGGTCTCGGGGCTACACCTTC. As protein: CASSNGGSRGYTF.

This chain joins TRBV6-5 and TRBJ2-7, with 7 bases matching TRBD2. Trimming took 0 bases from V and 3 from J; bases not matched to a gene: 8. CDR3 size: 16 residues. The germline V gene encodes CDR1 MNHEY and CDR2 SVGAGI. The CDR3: CASSYSPSTSHYEQYF. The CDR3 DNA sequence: TGTGCCAGCAGTTACTCCCCGTCGACTAGCCACTACGAGCAGTACTTC.

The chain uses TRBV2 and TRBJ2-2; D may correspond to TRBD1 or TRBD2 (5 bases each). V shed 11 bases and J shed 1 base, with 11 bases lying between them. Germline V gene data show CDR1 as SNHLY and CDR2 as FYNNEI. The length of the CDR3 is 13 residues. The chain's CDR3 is CAGRDENTGELFF. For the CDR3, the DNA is TGTGCCGGCCGGGACGAGAACACCGGGGAGCTGTTTTTT.

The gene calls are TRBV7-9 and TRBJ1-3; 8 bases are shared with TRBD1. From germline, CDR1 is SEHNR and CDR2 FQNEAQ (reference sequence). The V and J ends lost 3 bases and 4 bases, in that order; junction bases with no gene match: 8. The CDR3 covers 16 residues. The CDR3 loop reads CASSFSDRGEGNTIYF. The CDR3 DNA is TGTGCCAGCAGCTTCAGCGACAGGGGTGAAGGAAACACCATATATTTT.

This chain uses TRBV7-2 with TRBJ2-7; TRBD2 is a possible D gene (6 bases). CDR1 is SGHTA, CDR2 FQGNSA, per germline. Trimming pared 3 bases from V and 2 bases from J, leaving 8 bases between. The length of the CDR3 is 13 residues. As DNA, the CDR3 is TGTGCCAGCAGCTTTGCGGGGACCTACGAGCAGTACTTC. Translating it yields CASSFAGTYEQYF. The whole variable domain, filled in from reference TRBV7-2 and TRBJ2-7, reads GAGVSQSPSNKVTEKGKDVELRCDPISGHTALYWYRQSLGQGLEFLIYFQGNSAPDKSGLPSDRFSAERTGGSVSTLTIQRTQQEDSAVYLCASSFAGTYEQYFGPGTRLTVT.